This TCR beta chain was recovered during a study of monozygotic twins with inflammatory bowel disease. Making cDNA involved eight separate reactions per sample. Nested PCRs of approximately 16 and 10 cycles, two in total, were run on TCRalpha and TCRbeta cDNA. TCRdb re-called the 5' RACE reads; one entry per CDR3 protein, DNA not given. The repertoire shows about 450,000 distinct CDR3 sequences; the top ten hold 2% to 3%. Germline-derived CDR1 and CDR2 are SGHRS and YFSETQ. This CDR3 spans 15 amino acids. The J gene is TRBJ1-4, the V gene TRBV5-1. Sequences were obtained from blood. This TCR was recovered from a human donor with ulcerative colitis or Crohn's disease, or a healthy co-twin of an affected twin (not recorded which). This CDR3 is CASSLAGGDNEKLFF.